This T cell receptor beta chain was found in a study of blood T cells in healthy people across ages. Worth noting for this clonotype: Its cognate antigen is unknown.

Notes on the study in general: When set beside aged donors, long-lived donors presented more naive CD4+ cells and higher diversity. TCR beta diversity correlated strongly with naive T cell percentage.

Using a J-beta primer mix together with a sample-barcoded 5' primer, a second PCR was run for about 6 to 12 cycles. TCRdb recomputed calls from the 5' RACE reads with MiXCR, one row per CDR3 protein. This sample has 800,000 or so distinct CDR3 sequences, with approximately 65% found just once. V gave up 3 bases and J gave up 1 base; unmatched junction bases: 2. The length of the CDR3 is 14 residues. From germline, CDR1 is SQVTM and CDR2 ANQGSEA. The individuals who served as donors were healthy Caucasians living in Russia, aged roughly 6 to 90. Per sample, extraction of total RNA gave at least 6 micrograms in every case.

V is TRBV29-1 and J is TRBJ2-3; 9 positions match TRBD1. This TCR was sampled from a man in his thirties or forties in good health. The sequenced sample was blood. DNA for the CDR3: TGCAGCGTTGACAGGACAGGGGGCACAGATACGCAGTATTTT. This translates into CSVDRTGGTDTQYF.